The rows below give T cell receptor beta chains drawn from one sample of a study of cytotoxic CD8 clonotypes in ibrutinib-treated CLL. The data were produced by immunoSEQ multiplex PCR, yet TCRdb's version contains in-frame clones alone and is incomplete. The repertoire holds roughly 250,000 clones, with roughly 70% as singletons. Specimen: PBMCs, collected after 24 months of ibrutinib treatment. These receptors all stem from a human donor with chronic lymphocytic leukemia. Each CDR3 is given with its conserved first and last residue. Fields, in order: D gene, clone size, V gene, J gene, CDR3 DNA, CDR3 protein. D genes are given only for firm matches. Not every row has a clone size; where given, it reads once, few, many or a size class.

>TRBD1|.|TRBV6-6|TRBJ2-2
TGTGCCAGCAGTTACTCGACAGGGATCGGGGAGCTGTTTTTT
CASSYSTGIGELFF
>.|.|TRBV5-6|TRBJ1-3
TGTGCCAGCAGCTCGATAACTTACAGGGACTCCGGAAACACCATATATTTT
CASSSITYRDSGNTIYF
>.|.|TRBV10-1|TRBJ2-7
TGCGCCAGCAGTGACGGCGGAGAGCTCTACGAGCAGTACTTC
CASSDGGELYEQYF
>.|.|TRBV18|TRBJ1-2
TGTGCCAGCTCACCGAAGGGAGATCGGGGCTACACCTTC
CASSPKGDRGYTF
>.|.|TRBV6-5|TRBJ1-2
TGTGCCAGCAAATTAAACCGGGACACCTTCTATGGCTACACCTTC
CASKLNRDTFYGYTF
>.|.|TRBV7-8|TRBJ2-3
TGTGCCAGCAGCCTGGGTTGGGGAGATACGCAGTATTTT
CASSLGWGDTQYF
>TRBD2|.|TRBV4-2|TRBJ2-1
TGTGCCAGCAGCCAAGATACTAGCGGCCACAATGAGCAGTTCTTC
CASSQDTSGHNEQFF
>.|.|TRBV6-5|TRBJ2-7
TGTGCCAGCAGTTGGCGGGGTAGGGAGCAGTACTTC
CASSWRGREQYF
>TRBD1|.|TRBV7-2|TRBJ2-4
TGTGCCAGCACTTTAAACAGGGGACCACCCGCCAAAAACATTCAGTACTTC
CASTLNRGPPAKNIQYF
>TRBD1|.|TRBV5-1|TRBJ1-1
TGCGCCAGCAGCTCCATCGGACAGGGCGAAGCTTTCTTT
CASSSIGQGEAFF
>.|.|TRBV7-8|TRBJ2-7
TGTGCCAGCAGCTCCGGCCCAAGCTCCTACGAGCAGTACTTC
CASSSGPSSYEQYF
>.|.|TRBV5-1|TRBJ2-3
TGCGCCAGCAGCCGGGACGGGGAAAGCACAGATACGCAGTATTTT
CASSRDGESTDTQYF
>.|.|TRBV5-6|TRBJ2-3
TGTGCCAGCAGCTTGGATGTGCGGACCACAGATACGCAGTATTTT
CASSLDVRTTDTQYF
>.|.|TRBV11-2|TRBJ2-7
TGTGCCAGCAGCTTAGCCGCAGGTCCCTCCTACGAGCAGTACTTC
CASSLAAGPSYEQYF
>TRBD2|.|TRBV27|TRBJ2-1
TGTGCCAGCAGGAGACTAGCGGGAGTGGGTGGGAATGAGCAGTTCTTC
CASRRLAGVGGNEQFF
>.|.|TRBV2|TRBJ1-5
TGTGCCAGCAGTGTCAAAGGGGACCATCAGCCCCAGCATTTT
CASSVKGDHQPQHF
>.|.|TRBV23-1|TRBJ2-7
TGCGCCAGCAGTCTAGGCACTAGTAGCTACGAGCAGTACTTC
CASSLGTSSYEQYF
>.|.|TRBV28|TRBJ2-7
TGTGCCAGCGGGACACGGAGCTCCTACGAGCAGTACTTC
CASGTRSSYEQYF
>TRBD1|.|TRBV2|TRBJ2-7
TGTGCCACAGGAGGACAGGGATCCTACGAGCAGTACTTC
CATGGQGSYEQYF
>.|few|TRBV7-6|TRBJ2-1
TGTGCCAGCAGTAACGCCTACAATGAGCAGTTCTTC
CASSNAYNEQFF
>TRBD1|.|TRBV11-3|TRBJ2-7
TGTGCCAGCAGCTGGGGCACAGGGGCCTACGAGCAGTACTTC
CASSWGTGAYEQYF
>.|few|TRBV15|TRBJ2-1
TGTGCCACCAGCTCGGGACTCCAAACTCTTAGCTCCTACAATGAGCAGTTCTTC
CATSSGLQTLSSYNEQFF
>TRBD2|.|TRBV7-6|TRBJ2-7
TGTGCCAGCAGCTTAAAAGCGGGAGTCGGCGAGCAGTACTTC
CASSLKAGVGEQYF
>.|.|TRBV4-3|TRBJ1-2
TGCGCCAGCAGCCAAGATTCATTAGACTGGCGAGGCTATGGCTACACCTTC
CASSQDSLDWRGYGYTF
>.|.|TRBV5-1|TRBJ2-1
TGCGCCAGCAGCTTGGCCGTAGTCAGGCCTCGGGGTGAGCAGTTCTTC
CASSLAVVRPRGEQFF
>.|.|TRBV7-2|TRBJ1-1
TGTGCCAGCGGTCCGGGTGGGAGTCTGAACACTGAAGCTTTCTTT
CASGPGGSLNTEAFF
>.|.|TRBV4-2|TRBJ2-7
TGTGCCAGCAGCCAAGAAGGCCAACAGGGCTACGAGCAGTACTTC
CASSQEGQQGYEQYF
>.|once|TRBV11-2|TRBJ1-4
TGTGCCAGCAGCCAAGATCCTGTTGACAGGCTGGGCGAAAAACTGTTTTTT
CASSQDPVDRLGEKLFF
>.|.|TRBV19|TRBJ2-5
TGTGCCACTTGGGATGGGACCCAGTACTTC
CATWDGTQYF
>.|.|TRBV20-1|TRBJ2-5
TGCAGTGCTAAAGAAGAGACCCAGTACTTC
CSAKEETQYF
>TRBD2|once|TRBV7-6|TRBJ2-2
TGTGCCAGCAGCTTAGGCCCAGCGGGAACCACCGGGGAGCTGTTTTTT
CASSLGPAGTTGELFF
>.|.|TRBV6-5|TRBJ1-1
TGTGCCAGCAGTTACCTCCAGGGAGAAGCTTTCTTT
CASSYLQGEAFF
>TRBD1|once|TRBV6-5|TRBJ1-5
TGTGCCAGCCAGGAGGGGGCGGATCAGCCCCAGCATTTT
CASQEGADQPQHF
>.|few|TRBV18|TRBJ1-1
TGTGCCAGCTCACCGAGACCCCCCCCCACTGAAGCTTTCTTT
CASSPRPPPTEAFF
>TRBD1|.|TRBV7-3|TRBJ2-2
TGTGCCAGCAGCTTAAGCCCCCAGGGGGCCGGGGAGCTGTTTTTT
CASSLSPQGAGELFF
>TRBD2|.|TRBV13|TRBJ2-1
TGTGCCAGCAGCTCTAGCGGGAGGGGGTACAATGAGCAGTTCTTC
CASSSSGRGYNEQFF
>TRBD2|.|TRBV10-2|TRBJ2-1
TGCGCCAGCAGGTGGACTAGCGGGAGGCACCTTGGGAATGAGCAGTTCTTC
CASRWTSGRHLGNEQFF